This is a list of T cell receptor beta chains from one sample in a study of blood T cell repertoires in COVID-19. Data came from immunoSEQ multiplex PCR; TCRdb stores just in-frame clones and leaves some out. The table has approximately 170,000 clones, about 86% seen once. The sample comprised peripheral blood. The receptors were gathered from a woman in her sixties or seventies with acute or convalescent COVID-19. Each CDR3 is given with its conserved first and last residue. Fields, in order: clone size, J gene, V gene, D gene, CDR3 protein, CDR3 DNA. The D gene is left open where the match is weak. Not every row has a clone size; where given, it reads once, few, many or a size class.

clone_size: -
j_call: TRBJ2-1
v_call: TRBV7-2
d_call: TRBD2
cdr3_aa: CASSRDSGLAINEQFF
cdr3_nt: TGTGCCAGCAGCCGCGATTCGGGACTAGCCATCAATGAGCAGTTCTTC

clone_size: -
j_call: TRBJ1-1
v_call: TRBV20-1
d_call: -
cdr3_aa: CSAREYTEAFF
cdr3_nt: TGCAGTGCTAGGGAGTACACTGAAGCTTTCTTT

clone_size: -
j_call: TRBJ2-3
v_call: TRBV7-6
d_call: -
cdr3_aa: CASSAGESDTQYF
cdr3_nt: TGTGCCAGCAGCGCCGGGGAGTCGGATACGCAGTATTTT

clone_size: -
j_call: TRBJ1-2
v_call: TRBV7-2
d_call: -
cdr3_aa: CASSFDRGYTF
cdr3_nt: TGTGCCAGCAGCTTTGACAGGGGCTACACCTTC

clone_size: -
j_call: TRBJ1-1
v_call: TRBV7-6
d_call: -
cdr3_aa: CASSLEGSDTEAFF
cdr3_nt: TGTGCCAGCAGCTTGGAGGGGTCGGACACTGAAGCTTTCTTT

clone_size: -
j_call: TRBJ2-2
v_call: TRBV6-4
d_call: TRBD2
cdr3_aa: CASRKAGDTGELFF
cdr3_nt: TGTGCGAGCAGGAAAGCGGGAGACACCGGGGAGCTGTTTTTT

clone_size: -
j_call: TRBJ2-1
v_call: TRBV6-6
d_call: -
cdr3_aa: CASSYSTLGRGNEQFF
cdr3_nt: TGTGCCAGCAGTTACTCGACGCTGGGGAGGGGGAATGAGCAGTTCTTC

clone_size: -
j_call: TRBJ2-3
v_call: TRBV5-1
d_call: TRBD2
cdr3_aa: CASSPGLAGGLTDTQYF
cdr3_nt: TGCGCCAGCAGCCCAGGACTAGCGGGGGGACTTACAGATACGCAGTATTTT

clone_size: -
j_call: TRBJ2-5
v_call: TRBV7-6
d_call: -
cdr3_aa: CASSPPSETQYF
cdr3_nt: TGTGCCAGCAGCCCCCCGTCAGAGACCCAGTACTTC

clone_size: -
j_call: TRBJ1-5
v_call: TRBV30
d_call: TRBD1
cdr3_aa: CAWNAGTGSRQPQHF
cdr3_nt: TGTGCCTGGAACGCCGGGACAGGGTCCCGTCAGCCCCAGCATTTT

clone_size: -
j_call: TRBJ1-3
v_call: TRBV9
d_call: -
cdr3_aa: CASSVGGRGSGNTIYF
cdr3_nt: TGTGCCAGCAGCGTTGGAGGCAGGGGCTCTGGAAACACCATATATTTT

clone_size: -
j_call: TRBJ1-1
v_call: TRBV6-5
d_call: -
cdr3_aa: CASHWGDRMNTEAFF
cdr3_nt: TGTGCCAGCCATTGGGGGGATAGGATGAACACTGAAGCTTTCTTT

clone_size: few
j_call: TRBJ1-2
v_call: TRBV5-1
d_call: -
cdr3_aa: CASSLDGAYGYTF
cdr3_nt: TGCGCCAGCAGCTTGGATGGGGCGTATGGCTACACCTTC

clone_size: -
j_call: TRBJ2-7
v_call: TRBV7-2
d_call: -
cdr3_aa: CASSPWGPYEQYF
cdr3_nt: TGTGCCAGCAGCCCCTGGGGGCCCTACGAGCAGTACTTC

clone_size: -
j_call: TRBJ1-2
v_call: TRBV29-1
d_call: -
cdr3_aa: CSVEGLDGYTF
cdr3_nt: TGCAGCGTTGAAGGGTTAGATGGCTACACCTTC

clone_size: -
j_call: TRBJ2-7
v_call: TRBV6-5
d_call: TRBD2
cdr3_aa: CASRSSGSSDEQYF
cdr3_nt: TGTGCCAGCAGGAGTAGCGGGAGCTCCGACGAGCAGTACTTC

clone_size: -
j_call: TRBJ2-2
v_call: TRBV27
d_call: TRBD1
cdr3_aa: CASSPGTANTGELFF
cdr3_nt: TGTGCCAGCAGCCCCGGGACAGCCAACACCGGGGAGCTGTTTTTT

clone_size: -
j_call: TRBJ2-3
v_call: TRBV28
d_call: TRBD1
cdr3_aa: CASSLGTGLVGRDTQYF
cdr3_nt: TGTGCCAGCAGCCTAGGGACAGGGCTGGTCGGGCGAGATACGCAGTATTTT

clone_size: -
j_call: TRBJ2-2
v_call: TRBV5-1
d_call: -
cdr3_aa: CASSLQGNTGELFF
cdr3_nt: TGCGCCAGCAGCCTACAGGGAAACACCGGGGAGCTGTTTTTT

clone_size: few
j_call: TRBJ1-1
v_call: TRBV9
d_call: -
cdr3_aa: CASSVAPTGLNTEAFF
cdr3_nt: TGTGCCAGCAGCGTAGCGCCCACAGGTCTGAACACTGAAGCTTTCTTT

clone_size: -
j_call: TRBJ1-1
v_call: TRBV27
d_call: -
cdr3_aa: CASASRLATEAFF
cdr3_nt: TGTGCCAGCGCCTCCCGACTAGCCACTGAAGCTTTCTTT

clone_size: -
j_call: TRBJ1-2
v_call: TRBV9
d_call: -
cdr3_aa: CASSSRLGYTF
cdr3_nt: TGTGCCAGCAGTTCCAGGCTCGGCTACACCTTC

clone_size: -
j_call: TRBJ1-2
v_call: TRBV2
d_call: TRBD1
cdr3_aa: CASSEARDRGRGYTF
cdr3_nt: TGTGCCAGCAGTGAAGCGCGAGACAGGGGCAGGGGCTACACCTTC

clone_size: -
j_call: TRBJ2-7
v_call: TRBV5-4
d_call: -
cdr3_aa: CASSSGFSYEQYF
cdr3_nt: TGTGCCAGCAGCTCGGGATTCTCCTACGAGCAGTACTTC

clone_size: -
j_call: TRBJ1-2
v_call: TRBV3-1/TRBV3-2
d_call: TRBD1
cdr3_aa: CASSQGGTVGGYTF
cdr3_nt: TGTGCCAGCAGCCAAGGCGGGACAGTCGGAGGCTACACCTTC

clone_size: -
j_call: TRBJ2-3
v_call: TRBV6-5
d_call: -
cdr3_aa: CASVSRERGTDTQYF
cdr3_nt: TGTGCCAGCGTTTCGAGGGAGCGCGGCACAGATACGCAGTATTTT